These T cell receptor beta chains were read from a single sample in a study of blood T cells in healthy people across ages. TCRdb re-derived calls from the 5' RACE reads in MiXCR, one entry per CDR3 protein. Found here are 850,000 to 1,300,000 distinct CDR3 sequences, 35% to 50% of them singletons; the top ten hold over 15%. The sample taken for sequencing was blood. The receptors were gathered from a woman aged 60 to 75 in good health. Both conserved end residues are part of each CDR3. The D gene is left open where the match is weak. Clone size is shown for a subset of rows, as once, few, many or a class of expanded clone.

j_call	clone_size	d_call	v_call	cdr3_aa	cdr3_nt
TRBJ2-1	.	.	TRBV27	CASSLVWSSYNEQFF	TGTGCCAGCAGCTTAGTGTGGAGCTCCTACAATGAGCAGTTCTTC
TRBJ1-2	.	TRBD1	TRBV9	CASSAGQGAKVDYGYTF	TGTGCCAGCAGCGCTGGACAGGGGGCGAAGGTGGACTATGGCTACACCTTC
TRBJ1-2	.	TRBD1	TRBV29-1	CSVTGRYYGYTF	TGCAGCGTGACAGGGAGGTACTATGGCTACACCTTC
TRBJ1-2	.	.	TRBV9	CASGAGGYGYTF	TGTGCCAGCGGCGCCGGGGGCTATGGCTACACCTTC
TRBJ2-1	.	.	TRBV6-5	CASSAPLVGNEQFF	TGTGCCAGCAGCGCACCGCTTGTGGGGAATGAGCAGTTCTTC
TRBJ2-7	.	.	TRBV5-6	CASSLGIVSHEQYF	TGTGCCAGCAGCTTGGGGATCGTCTCCCACGAGCAGTACTTC
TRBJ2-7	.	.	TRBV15	CATSPPGPGPYEQYF	TGTGCCACCAGTCCACCCGGGCCGGGCCCCTACGAGCAGTACTTC
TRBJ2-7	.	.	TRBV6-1	CASSATIREQYF	TGTGCCAGCAGTGCCACAATACGCGAGCAGTACTTC
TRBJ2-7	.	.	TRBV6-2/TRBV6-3	CASRGPGPNYEQYF	TGTGCCAGCAGGGGCCCTGGGCCGAACTACGAGCAGTACTTC
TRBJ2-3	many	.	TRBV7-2	CASSLQAVSTDTQYF	TGTGCCAGCAGCTTACAAGCGGTTAGCACAGATACGCAGTATTTT
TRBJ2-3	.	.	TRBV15	CATSRESVTDTQYF	TGTGCCACCAGCAGGGAATCGGTCACAGATACGCAGTATTTT
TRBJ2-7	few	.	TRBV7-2	CASSLAPTLSYEQYF	TGTGCCAGCAGCTTAGCTCCTACCCTCTCCTACGAGCAGTACTTC
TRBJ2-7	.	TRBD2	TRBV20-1	CSARAEGLAIHEQYF	TGCAGTGCTAGAGCAGAGGGACTAGCGATCCACGAGCAGTACTTC
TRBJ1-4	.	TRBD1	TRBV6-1	CASSSLLGGPGGEKLFF	TGTGCCAGCAGCTCTTTGCTTGGAGGCCCAGGGGGTGAAAAACTGTTTTTT
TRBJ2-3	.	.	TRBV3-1	CASSQDERTLYNTDTQYF	TGTGCCAGCAGCCAAGATGAGCGGACGCTTTACAACACAGATACGCAGTATTTT
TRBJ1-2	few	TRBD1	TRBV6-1	CASTRGGARESNYGYTF	TGTGCCAGCACCAGGGGGGGGGCGCGGGAATCTAACTATGGCTACACCTTC
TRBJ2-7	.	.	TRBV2	CASSELGSVSGEQYF	TGTGCCAGCAGTGAACTGGGAAGCGTAAGTGGCGAGCAGTACTTC
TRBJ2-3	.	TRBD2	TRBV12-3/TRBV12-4	CASSLVTSGTHTQYF	TGTGCCAGCAGTTTAGTAACTAGCGGGACCCATACGCAGTATTTT
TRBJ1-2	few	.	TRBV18	CASSPSGESGYTF	TGTGCCAGCTCACCGTCAGGGGAGAGTGGCTACACCTTC
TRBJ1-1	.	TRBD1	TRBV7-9	CASRSQGANTEAFF	TGTGCCAGCAGATCACAGGGGGCCAACACTGAAGCTTTCTTT
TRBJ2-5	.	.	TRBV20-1	CSASAWEAVGETQYF	TGCAGTGCTAGTGCGTGGGAGGCCGTTGGAGAGACCCAGTACTTC
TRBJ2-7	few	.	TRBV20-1	CSAREPGREYRGEQYF	TGCAGTGCTAGAGAGCCGGGGCGAGAATATAGGGGCGAGCAGTACTTC
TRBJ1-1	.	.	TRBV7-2	CASSPMIMNTEAFF	TGTGCCAGCAGCCCCATGATAATGAACACTGAAGCTTTCTTT
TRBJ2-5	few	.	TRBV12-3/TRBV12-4	CASSTGPLQETQYF	TGTGCCAGCAGTACGGGACCCCTACAAGAGACCCAGTACTTC
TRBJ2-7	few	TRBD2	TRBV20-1	CSAADGTSGAYEQYF	TGCAGTGCGGCCGATGGGACTAGCGGAGCCTACGAGCAGTACTTC
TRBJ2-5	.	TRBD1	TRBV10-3	CAISLEQQGARETQYF	TGTGCCATCAGTCTGGAACAACAGGGGGCGAGGGAGACCCAGTACTTC
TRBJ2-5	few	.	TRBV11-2	CASSPWRTQETQYF	TGTGCCAGCAGCCCATGGCGGACCCAAGAGACCCAGTACTTC
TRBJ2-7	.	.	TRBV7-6	CASSQDRTSRHKQYF	TGTGCCAGCAGCCAGGACCGAACCTCGCGGCACAAGCAGTACTTC
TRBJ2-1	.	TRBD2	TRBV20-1	CSARDVGWGRGDEQFF	TGCAGTGCTAGAGATGTGGGGTGGGGTCGGGGGGATGAGCAGTTCTTC
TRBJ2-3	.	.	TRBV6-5	CASSYRGNTDTQYF	TGTGCCAGCAGTTACAGGGGCAACACAGATACGCAGTATTTT
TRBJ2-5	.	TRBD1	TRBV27	CASSSRTGGTQTQYF	TGTGCCAGCAGTTCGCGGACAGGGGGCACACAGACCCAGTACTTC
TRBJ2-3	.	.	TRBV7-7	CASSSDIGDTQYF	TGTGCCAGCAGCAGCGATATAGGGGATACGCAGTATTTT
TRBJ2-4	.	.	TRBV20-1	CSATQRAAAKNIRYF	TGCAGTGCCACCCAGAGGGCTGCGGCCAAAAACATTCGGTACTTC
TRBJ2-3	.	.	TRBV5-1	CASSRGLDTTDTQYF	TGCGCCAGCAGTCGCGGTCTCGATACGACAGATACGCAGTATTTT
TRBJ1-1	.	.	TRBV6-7	CASSYAGHCEAFF	TGTGCCAGCAGTTACGCAGGGCATTGTGAAGCTTTCTTT
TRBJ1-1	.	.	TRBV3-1	CASSSHPTDPTTEAFF	TGTGCCAGCAGCAGCCACCCGACAGACCCAACTACTGAAGCTTTCTTT
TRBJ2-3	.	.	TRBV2	CALRDVGGDSTDTQYF	TGTGCACTGCGAGATGTCGGGGGTGATAGCACAGATACGCAGTATTTT
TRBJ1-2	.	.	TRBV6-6	CASSTREDANYGYTF	TGTGCCAGCAGTACCCGGGAGGATGCTAACTATGGCTACACCTTC
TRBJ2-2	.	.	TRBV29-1	CSVAYNTGELFF	TGCAGCGTTGCTTACAACACCGGGGAGCTGTTTTTT
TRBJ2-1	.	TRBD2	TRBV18	CASSPTGLAGGGEQFF	TGTGCCAGCTCACCAACGGGACTAGCGGGAGGAGGTGAGCAGTTCTTC
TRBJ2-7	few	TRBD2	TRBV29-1	CSVGSGTSGINWREQYF	TGCAGCGTAGGTTCCGGGACTAGCGGGATCAACTGGCGGGAGCAGTACTTC
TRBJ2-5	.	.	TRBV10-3	CAISDLVAKETQYF	TGTGCCATCAGTGATTTGGTGGCCAAAGAGACCCAGTACTTC
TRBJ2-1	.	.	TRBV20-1	CSARGPSVSYNEQFF	TGCAGTGCTAGGGGGCCCTCGGTCTCCTACAATGAGCAGTTCTTC
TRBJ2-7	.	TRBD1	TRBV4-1	CASSQDDGSGQGPYEQYF	TGCGCCAGCAGCCAAGATGACGGGTCGGGACAGGGCCCCTACGAGCAGTACTTC
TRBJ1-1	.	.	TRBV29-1	CSVAKDRLAYEAFF	TGCAGCGTTGCAAAAGACAGGTTAGCTTACGAAGCTTTCTTT
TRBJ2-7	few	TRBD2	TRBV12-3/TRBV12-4	CASTEGLTTYEQYF	TGTGCCAGCACCGAGGGACTAACAACCTACGAGCAGTACTTC
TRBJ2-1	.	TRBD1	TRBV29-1	CSVGRQGLYNEQFF	TGCAGCGTTGGACGACAGGGGCTCTACAATGAGCAGTTCTTC
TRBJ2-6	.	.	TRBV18	CASSRLGGSGANVLTF	TGTGCCAGCTCACGCCTAGGGGGTTCAGGGGCCAACGTCCTGACTTTC
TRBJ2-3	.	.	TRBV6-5	CASSYSFPLSTDTQYF	TGTGCCAGCAGTTACTCGTTCCCTTTGAGCACAGATACGCAGTATTTT
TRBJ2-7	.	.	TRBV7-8	CAVSLEVGEQYF	TGTGCCGTCAGCTTAGAAGTAGGCGAGCAGTACTTC
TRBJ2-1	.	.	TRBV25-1	CASNEGGIYNEQFF	TGTGCCAGCAACGAAGGCGGGATCTACAATGAGCAGTTCTTC
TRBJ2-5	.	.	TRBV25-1	CASSERQIQETQYF	TGTGCCAGCAGTGAACGACAGATACAAGAGACCCAGTACTTC
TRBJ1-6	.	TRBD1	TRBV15	CATSPIQGDKAPLHF	TGTGCCACCAGCCCTATTCAGGGGGATAAGGCACCCCTCCACTTT
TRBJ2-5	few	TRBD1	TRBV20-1	CSAPDRVISETQYF	TGCAGTGCGCCGGACAGGGTTATTTCCGAGACCCAGTACTTC